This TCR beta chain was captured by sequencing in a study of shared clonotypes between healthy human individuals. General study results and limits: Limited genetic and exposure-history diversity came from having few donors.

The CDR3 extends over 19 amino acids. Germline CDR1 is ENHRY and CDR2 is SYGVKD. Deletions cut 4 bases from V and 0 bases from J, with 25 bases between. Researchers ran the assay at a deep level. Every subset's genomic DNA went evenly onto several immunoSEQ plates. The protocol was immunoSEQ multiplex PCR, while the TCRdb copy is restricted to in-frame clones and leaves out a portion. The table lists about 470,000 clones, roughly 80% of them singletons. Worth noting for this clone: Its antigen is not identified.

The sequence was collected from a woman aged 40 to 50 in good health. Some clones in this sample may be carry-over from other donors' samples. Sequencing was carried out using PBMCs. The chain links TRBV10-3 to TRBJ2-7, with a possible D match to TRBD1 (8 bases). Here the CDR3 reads CAISVDRGPAGASSYEQYF. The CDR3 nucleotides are TGTGCCATCAGTGTAGACAGGGGCCCCGCGGGGGCCAGCTCCTACGAGCAGTACTTC.